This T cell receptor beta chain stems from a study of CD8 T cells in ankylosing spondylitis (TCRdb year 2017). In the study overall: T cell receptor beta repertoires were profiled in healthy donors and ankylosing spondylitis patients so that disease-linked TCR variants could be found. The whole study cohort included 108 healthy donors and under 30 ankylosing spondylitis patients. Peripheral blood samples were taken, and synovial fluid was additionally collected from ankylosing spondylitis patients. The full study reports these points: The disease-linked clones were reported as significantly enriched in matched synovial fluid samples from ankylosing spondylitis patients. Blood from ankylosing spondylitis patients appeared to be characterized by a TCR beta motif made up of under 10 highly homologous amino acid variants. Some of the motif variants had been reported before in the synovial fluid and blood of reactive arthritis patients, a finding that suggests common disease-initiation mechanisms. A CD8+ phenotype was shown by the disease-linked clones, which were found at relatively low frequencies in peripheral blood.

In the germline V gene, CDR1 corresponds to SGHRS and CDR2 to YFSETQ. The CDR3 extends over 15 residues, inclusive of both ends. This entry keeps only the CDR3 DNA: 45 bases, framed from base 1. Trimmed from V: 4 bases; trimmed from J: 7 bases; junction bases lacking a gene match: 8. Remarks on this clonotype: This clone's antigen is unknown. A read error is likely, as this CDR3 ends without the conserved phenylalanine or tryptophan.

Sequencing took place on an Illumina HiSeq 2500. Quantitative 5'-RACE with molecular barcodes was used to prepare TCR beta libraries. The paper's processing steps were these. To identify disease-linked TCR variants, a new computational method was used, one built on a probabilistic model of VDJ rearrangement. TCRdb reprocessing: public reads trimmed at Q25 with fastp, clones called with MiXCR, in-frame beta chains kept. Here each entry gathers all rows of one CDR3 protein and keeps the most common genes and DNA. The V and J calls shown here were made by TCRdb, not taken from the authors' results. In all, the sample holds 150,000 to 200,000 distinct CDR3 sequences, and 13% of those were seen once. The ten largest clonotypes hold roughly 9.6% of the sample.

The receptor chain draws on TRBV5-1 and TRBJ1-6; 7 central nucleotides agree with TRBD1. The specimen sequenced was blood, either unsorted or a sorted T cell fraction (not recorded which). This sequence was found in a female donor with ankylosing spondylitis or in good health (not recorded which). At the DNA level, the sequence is TGCGCCAGCAGCCCGACGACAGGGCCCAATTCACCCCTCCACCTT. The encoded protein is CASSPTTGPNSPLHL.